The clone carrying this T cell receptor (beta chain) was observed a handful of times. Its antigen is unidentified. The sample comes from a study of T cell repertoires in cytomegalovirus infection. Overall study context: Recently identified HLA-C-restricted CMV epitopes were among the peptides used.

TCRdb used MiXCR to reprocess the reads, holding one entry per CDR3 protein. The sample lists around 47,000 distinct CDR3 sequences, roughly a fifth seen once, with about four fifths in the top ten. CDR1 is SEHNR, CDR2 FQNEAQ, per germline (reference sequence). This CDR3 comprises 13 residues. Trimming shortened V by 5 bases and J by 4 bases, and 10 bases separated the two germline ends. The chain links TRBV7-9 to TRBJ2-3; D is tentatively TRBD1 or TRBD2 (5 bases each). The sequenced sample was CD8+ T cells from cultured PBMCs, obtained from culture after CMV antigen stimulation. The receptor was derived from a human donor in good health (CMV status not recorded). Some clones in this sample may be carry-over from other donors' samples. The CDR3 DNA sequence: TGTGCCAGCAGCACCCGGGGCCCAGATACGCAGTATTTT. This translates into CASSTRGPDTQYF.